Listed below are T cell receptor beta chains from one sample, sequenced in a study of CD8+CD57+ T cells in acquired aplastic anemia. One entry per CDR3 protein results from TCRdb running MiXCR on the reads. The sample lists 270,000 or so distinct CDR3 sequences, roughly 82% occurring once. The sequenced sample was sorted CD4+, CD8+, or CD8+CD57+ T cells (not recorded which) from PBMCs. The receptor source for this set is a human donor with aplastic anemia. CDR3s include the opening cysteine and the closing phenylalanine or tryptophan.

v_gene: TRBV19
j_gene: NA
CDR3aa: CASSIARGADNDQFF

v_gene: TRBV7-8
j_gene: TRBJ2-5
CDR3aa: CASSSRGAWAAPSYF

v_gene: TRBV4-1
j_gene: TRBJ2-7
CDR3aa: CASSQGHGQTTRYEQYF

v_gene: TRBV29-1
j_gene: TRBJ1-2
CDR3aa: CTVQGAEGYTF

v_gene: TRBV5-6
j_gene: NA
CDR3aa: CASSDLGRGETQYF

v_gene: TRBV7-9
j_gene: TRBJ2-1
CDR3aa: CARSEAGIHEQFF

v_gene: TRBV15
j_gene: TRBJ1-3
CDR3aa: CATSDRSGNTIYF

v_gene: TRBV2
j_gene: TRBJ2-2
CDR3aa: CASGFVAGEMFF

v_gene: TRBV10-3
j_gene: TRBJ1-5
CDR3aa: CAISESAGDQNNEQHF

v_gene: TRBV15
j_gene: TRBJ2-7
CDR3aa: CATSGELEYEQYF

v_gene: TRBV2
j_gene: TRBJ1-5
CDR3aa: CASSGGPPNQPQHF

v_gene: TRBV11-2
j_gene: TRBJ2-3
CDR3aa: CANSLDLTGDHTDTQYF

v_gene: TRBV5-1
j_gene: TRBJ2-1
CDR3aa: CASSFAQSQGSDEQFF

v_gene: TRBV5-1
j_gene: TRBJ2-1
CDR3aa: CASSLGASGDEQFF

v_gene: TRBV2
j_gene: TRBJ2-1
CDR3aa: CASNSIARGYNEQFF

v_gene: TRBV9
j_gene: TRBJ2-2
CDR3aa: CASSIGDSSYNEFF

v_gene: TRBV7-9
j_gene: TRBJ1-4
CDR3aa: CASSLVSPNDTLFF

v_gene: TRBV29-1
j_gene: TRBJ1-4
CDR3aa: CSVEITGGGEKLFF

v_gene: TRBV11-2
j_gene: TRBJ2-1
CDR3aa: CASSMGGESYNEQFF

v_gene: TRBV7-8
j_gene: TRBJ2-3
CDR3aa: CASSLQGGAGIQYF

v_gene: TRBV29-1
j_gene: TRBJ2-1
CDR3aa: CSVVDRPNNEQFF

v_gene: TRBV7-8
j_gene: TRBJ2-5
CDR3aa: CASSLAVRLASETQYF

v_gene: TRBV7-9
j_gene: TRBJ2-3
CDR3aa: CASSPAGRQQYFEF

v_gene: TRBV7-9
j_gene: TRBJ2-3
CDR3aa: CASSSGGGHDTEYF

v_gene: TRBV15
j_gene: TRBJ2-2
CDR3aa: CATSSLYRTGELFF

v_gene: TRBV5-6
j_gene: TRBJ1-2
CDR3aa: CASSLGAGVNYGYTF

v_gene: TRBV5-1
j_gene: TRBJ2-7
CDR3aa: CASSFDSTSGYEQYF

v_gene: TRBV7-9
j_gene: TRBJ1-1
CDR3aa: CASSSMNTEAFF

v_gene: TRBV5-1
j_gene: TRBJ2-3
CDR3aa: CASSLEGVDTQYF